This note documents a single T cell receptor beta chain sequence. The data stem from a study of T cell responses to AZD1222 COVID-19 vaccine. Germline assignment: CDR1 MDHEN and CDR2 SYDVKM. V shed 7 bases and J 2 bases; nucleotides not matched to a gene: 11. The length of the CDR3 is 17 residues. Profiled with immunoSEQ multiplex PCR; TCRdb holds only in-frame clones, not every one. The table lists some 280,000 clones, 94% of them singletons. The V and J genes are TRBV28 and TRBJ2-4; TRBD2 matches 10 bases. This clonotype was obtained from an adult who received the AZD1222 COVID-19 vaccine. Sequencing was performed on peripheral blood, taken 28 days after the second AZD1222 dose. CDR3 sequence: CASTGLAPGYSKNIQYF. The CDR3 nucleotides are TGTGCCAGCACGGGACTAGCGCCAGGTTATTCCAAAAACATTCAGTACTTC.